This T cell receptor (beta chain) came from a study of T cell responses to AZD1222 COVID-19 vaccine. Data came from immunoSEQ multiplex PCR; TCRdb stores just in-frame clones and leaves some out. Of some 140,000 clones listed, 90% to 95% are singletons. V lost 4 bases, J lost 8 bases, and 8 bases lay in between. Per the germline V gene, CDR1 is MGHRA and CDR2 is YSYEKL. This CDR3 contains 12 residues. Sequencing was performed on peripheral blood, taken 28 days after the second AZD1222 dose. This receptor was obtained from an adult who received the AZD1222 COVID-19 vaccine. The V call is TRBV4-1, the J call TRBJ1-4; D is undetermined. The CDR3 DNA reads as TGCGCCAGCAGCCCCATGGGAGAAAAACTGTTTTTT. This codes for CASSPMGEKLFF.